Each of the 10 T cell receptor beta chains below was sequenced from the same sample in a study of blood T cell repertoires in COVID-19. Sequencing was performed with immunoSEQ multiplex PCR; in TCRdb, only in-frame clones are kept and a portion is missing. The sample records 75,000 or so clones, 82% being singletons. Material: peripheral blood. The source of these receptors is a man in his 60s with acute or convalescent COVID-19.

This chain links TRBV9 with TRBJ1-3, with D tentatively TRBD1 (6 bases). This CDR3 region has 17 residues. Per the germline V gene, CDR1 is SGDLS and CDR2 is YYNGEE. Trimming took 3 bases from V and 0 from J, leaving 16 bases between them. CDR3 residues: CASSALPRDNSGNTIYF. The CDR3 DNA is TGTGCCAGCAGCGCCCTACCCCGGGACAACTCTGGAAACACCATATATTTT.

The chain joins TRBV7-9 to TRBJ2-6; D is ambiguous. The CDR3 is made up of 15 amino acids. Per germline, CDR1 SEHNR and CDR2 FQNEAQ (reference sequence). Trimming removed 7 bases at V and 0 bases at J, with 10 bases between. DNA of the CDR3: TGTGCCAGCACCCCCGGTGGCTCTGGGGCCAACGTCCTGACTTTC. Encoded protein: CASTPGGSGANVLTF.

This chain connects TRBV6-5 to TRBJ2-3; no firm D call. V lost 4 bases and J lost 4, with 12 bases in between. CDR1 and CDR2 (germline): MNHEY, SVGAGI. This CDR3 region has 14 residues. CDR3 loop: CASSSRSTPDTQYF. CDR3 DNA sequence: TGTGCCAGCAGTTCCCGGTCTACCCCAGATACGCAGTATTTT.

V is TRBV19 and J is TRBJ2-5, with D possibly TRBD1 on 6 matching bases. From germline, CDR1 is LNHDA and CDR2 SQIVND (reference sequence). Trimming took off 7 bases at V and 5 bases at J, with 11 bases between the two ends. This CDR3 is 12 amino acids long. CDR3 nucleotide sequence: TGTGCCAGTAAGGGCGACAGGGAGACCCAGTACTTC. It codes for CASKGDRETQYF.

The chain carries TRBV7-2 and TRBJ1-2; no clear D gene. Trimming took 1 base from V and 3 from J, leaving 15 bases between them. The CDR3 loop spans 16 amino acids. Germline CDR1 SGHTA, CDR2 FQGNSA. The CDR3 coding sequence is TGTGCCAGCAGCTTAGAGCGTCGTCCGGGAGACTATGGCTACACCTTC. Residues: CASSLERRPGDYGYTF. Using reference TRBV7-2 and TRBJ1-2 for the parts outside the CDR3, the full variable domain is GAGVSQSPSNKVTEKGKDVELRCDPISGHTALYWYRQSLGQGLEFLIYFQGNSAPDKSGLPSDRFSAERTGGSVSTLTIQRTQQEDSAVYLCASSLERRPGDYGYTFGSGTRLTVV.

This rearrangement joins TRBV7-8 to TRBJ2-5, with TRBD2 as a possible D gene (6 bases). CDR1 is SGHVS and CDR2 is FQNEAQ in the germline V gene. This CDR3 has 14 amino acids. The V end lost 5 bases, the J end lost 5 bases, and 15 bases lay between the germline ends. The CDR3 is CASSLTDAGETQYF. CDR3 DNA: TGTGCCAGCAGCCTAACAGACGCGGGGGAGACCCAGTACTTC.

The chain uses TRBV7-2 and TRBJ1-1; possible D gene TRBD1, 6 bases. V was trimmed by 4 bases and J by 7 bases, leaving 13 bases between them. There are 13 residues in the CDR3. Germline CDR1 and CDR2: SGHTA and FQGNSA. The chain's CDR3 is CASSSRARGEAFF. The CDR3 nucleotides read TGTGCCAGCAGCTCCCGCGCCAGGGGTGAAGCTTTCTTT.

The genes are TRBV11-2 and TRBJ2-2, with 10 bases matching TRBD2. Trimming removed 3 bases from V and 0 bases from J; junction bases left unmatched: 4. CDR3 length: 17 amino acids. The germline gives CDR1 SGHAT, CDR2 FQNNGV. CDR3 coding DNA: TGTGCCAGCAGCTTGGCTAGCGGGGGAGCGAACACCGGGGAGCTGTTTTTT. It translates to CASSLASGGANTGELFF.

This clone was seen a single time. The chain is built from TRBV29-1 and TRBJ2-5, with 8 bases lining up with TRBD2. The J segment lost 2 bases and the V segment lost 6 bases, leaving 8 bases of the junction unmatched. The CDR3 is 14 amino acids. Germline V gene lookup returns CDR1 SQVTM and CDR2 ANQGSEA. The DNA for the CDR3 is TGCAGCGTCCAAAGCGGGAGTTATCAAGAGACCCAGTACTTC. Protein: CSVQSGSYQETQYF.

The J gene is TRBJ1-2, the V gene TRBV6-4, with TRBD1 matching over 8 bases. V gave up 10 bases and J gave up 2 bases; unmatched junction bases: 3. This CDR3 has 12 residues. CDR1 and CDR2 from the germline V gene are MRHNA and SNTAGT. Here the CDR3 reads CATRDRNYGYTF. The CDR3, as DNA: TGTGCCACCCGGGACAGGAACTATGGCTACACCTTC.